This TCR beta chain comes out of a study of T-cell reconstitution after alpha-beta-depleted transplantation in children (dated by TCRdb to 2016 to 2018). For context, the study as a whole: T-cell immune reconstitution after TCRalphabeta/CD19-depleted allogeneic hematopoietic cell transplantation in children was quantitatively tracked in the study by means of TCR repertoire profiling.

Ten or more counts support this clonotype. Its target antigen remains unknown. Base qualities are missing; no much larger clone stands one base away. To prepare the library, PCR was applied. Reads for this sample came from an Illumina HiSeq 2500. Molecular barcoding was employed in the preparation of TCR libraries, with unique molecular identifiers being used to normalize TCRbeta repertoire quantification. In TCRdb, the public reads were trimmed at Q25 with fastp and aligned with MiXCR, with productive beta chains retained. For every CDR3 protein sequence, its rows merge into one entry that carries the most common genes and DNA. The sample table shows about half a million distinct CDR3 sequences, and under 15% are seen once. The ten most abundant clones make up more than 5.5% of the sample. This clonotype originated in a human donor who donated a stem cell graft to a child with combined immunodeficiency. This specimen consisted of PBMCs from the stem cell graft donor, obtained from the stem cell graft.

For the CDR3, the sequence is CASSSGGYSTDTQYF. The nucleotides are TGTGCCAGCAGCTCAGGGGGCTATTCCACAGATACGCAGTATTTT. The sequence joins TRBV5-5 to TRBJ2-3; 8 of the junction bases match TRBD1. V lost 3 bases and J lost 2 bases, and the count of bases not matched to a germline gene is 5. For CDR1 and CDR2, the germline V gene (reference sequence) lists SGHKS and YYEKEE. Inclusive of the bounding cysteine and phenylalanine, the CDR3 is 15 residues long. The CDR3 DNA has 45 bases and is translated from base 1.